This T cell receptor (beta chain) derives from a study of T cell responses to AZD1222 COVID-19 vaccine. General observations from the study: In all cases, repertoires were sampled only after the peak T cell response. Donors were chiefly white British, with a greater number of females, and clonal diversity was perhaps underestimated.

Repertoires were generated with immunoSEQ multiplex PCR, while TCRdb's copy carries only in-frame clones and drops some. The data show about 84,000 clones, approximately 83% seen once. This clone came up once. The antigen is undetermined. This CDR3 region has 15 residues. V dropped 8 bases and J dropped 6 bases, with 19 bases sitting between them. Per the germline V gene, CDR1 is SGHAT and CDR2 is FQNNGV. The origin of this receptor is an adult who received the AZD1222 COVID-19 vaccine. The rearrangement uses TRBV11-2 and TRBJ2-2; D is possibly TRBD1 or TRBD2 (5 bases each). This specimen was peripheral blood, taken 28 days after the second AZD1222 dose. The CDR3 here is CASSPDGVGAGELFF. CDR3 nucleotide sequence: TGTGCCAGCTCCCCTGATGGAGTGGGGGCCGGGGAGCTGTTTTTT.